A single sample gave rise to the 13 T cell receptor beta chains below, sequenced in a study of blood T cell repertoires in COVID-19. TCRdb's table, derived via immunoSEQ multiplex PCR, lists solely in-frame clones and lacks some. The sample lists hundreds of thousands of clones, over 80% occurring once. Sequencing was done on a sample of PBMCs or T cells enriched from blood (not recorded which). The receptors were sampled from a woman between 40 and 55 years old who had recovered from COVID-19.

V usage is TRBV5-1 and J usage is TRBJ2-5; 7 bases fit TRBD2. The V gene end was trimmed by 0 bases and the J gene end by 3 bases; junction bases not matched to a gene: 8. Looked up from germline, CDR1 is SGHRS and CDR2 is YFSETQ. This CDR3 comprises 16 residues. The CDR3: CASSLEQSGGKETQYF. The DNA of the CDR3 is TGCGCCAGCAGCTTGGAACAGTCCGGGGGGAAAGAGACCCAGTACTTC.

This chain connects TRBV6-5 to TRBJ1-1; D might be TRBD1 (6 bases). Looked up from germline, CDR1 is MNHEY and CDR2 is SVGAGI. The V gene lost 0 bases and the J gene lost 11 bases, with 19 bases spanning the gap. This CDR3 is 15 amino acids long. The CDR3 sequence is CASSYSVGTKSEAFF. The DNA for the CDR3 is TGTGCCAGCAGTTACTCTGTCGGGACAAAGAGTGAGGCTTTCTTT.

This clone is a singleton in its sample. The gene calls are TRBV12-2 and TRBJ2-1; TRBD2, the table's D call, was not compared with the DNA. TRBV12-2 is labeled a pseudogene. The CDR3 runs to 17 residues. Here the CDR3 reads CATGGVAGASSYNEQFF. The CDR3 nucleotides are TGTGCCACCGGGGGCGTAGCGGGAGCGAGCTCCTACAATGAGCAGTTCTTC.

The chain links TRBV27 to TRBJ2-1; TRBD2 matches at 14 bases. The CDR3 runs 17 residues. V shed 4 bases, J shed 8 bases, and the junction held 10 bases outside the gene matches. The germline V gene has CDR1 MNHEY and CDR2 SMNVEV (reference sequence). The CDR3 reads CASSSGTSGRGFYEQFF. Written as DNA, the CDR3 is TGTGCCAGCAGTTCCGGGACTAGCGGGAGAGGGTTTTATGAGCAGTTCTTC.

The chain recombines TRBV5-1 with TRBJ1-5, with 11 nucleotides matching TRBD1. CDR3 length: 16 residues. With 4 bases clipped from V and 3 bases from J, the junction kept 6 bases outside the gene matches. From germline, CDR1 is SGHRS and CDR2 YFSETQ. The CDR3 here is CASSPGTGGTNQPQHF. The CDR3 region has the DNA TGCGCCAGCAGCCCCGGGACAGGGGGTACCAATCAGCCCCAGCATTTT.

The CDR3 bases are TGTGCCAGTAGTATGGGAGGGGCTCCTCATAGGGTGGAGACCCAGTACTTC. This sequence encodes CASSMGGAPHRVETQYF. The V call is TRBV19, the J call TRBJ2-5, with TRBD2 identical over 7 bases. Per germline, CDR1 LNHDA and CDR2 SQIVND (reference sequence). The J segment lost 5 bases and the V segment lost 3 bases, leaving 15 bases of the junction unmatched. CDR3 length: 17 residues. Complete variable domain (other parts from reference TRBV19 and TRBJ2-5): DGGITQSPKYLFRKEGQNVTLSCEQNLNHDAMYWYRQDPGQGLRLIYYSQIVNDFQKGDIAEGYSVSREKKESFPLTVTSAQKNPTAFYLCASSMGGAPHRVETQYFGPGTRLLVL.

This sequence joins TRBV5-1 and TRBJ2-3; 9 bases map to TRBD1. CDR3 length equals 15 residues. V gave up 0 bases and J gave up 6 bases; unmatched junction bases: 5. Germline CDR1 and CDR2: SGHRS and YFSETQ. This chain's CDR3 is CASSLGDRVADTQYF. CDR3 coding DNA: TGCGCCAGCAGCTTGGGGGACAGGGTTGCTGATACGCAGTATTTT.

The chain has TRBV10-2 and TRBJ2-1, with unresolved D. Germline V gene sequence: CDR1 WSHSY, CDR2 SAAADI. V lost 5 bases and J 2 bases, leaving 10 bases between the germline ends. The length of the CDR3 is 14 residues. CDR3 region: CASSSDTTYNEQFF. As DNA, the CDR3 is TGCGCCAGCAGTAGTGACACCACCTACAATGAGCAGTTCTTC.

The chain has TRBV28 and TRBJ2-7, with a possible D match to TRBD1 (7 bases). The CDR3 has 16 residues. Germline V CDR1 and CDR2: MDHEN, SYDVKM. V lost 1 base and J 2 bases, leaving 15 bases between the germline ends. The CDR3 DNA reads as TGTGCCAGCAGTTTATTCGGTCAGGGGGGCGCCTACGAGCAGTACTTC. This sequence encodes CASSLFGQGGAYEQYF. Based on the CDR3 plus reference TRBV28 and TRBJ2-7, the full variable domain is DVKVTQSSRYLVKRTGEKVFLECVQDMDHENMFWYRQDPGLGLRLIYFSYDVKMKEKGDIPEGYSVSREKKERFSLILESASTNQTSMYLCASSLFGQGGAYEQYFGPGTRLTVT.

This clone was found once. The gene calls are TRBV11-1 and TRBJ2-2; unclear D gene. This CDR3 region has 14 residues. Trimming removed 1 base at V and 5 bases at J, with 8 bases between. The germline V gene encodes CDR1 SGHAT and CDR2 FQDESV (reference sequence). The DNA of the CDR3 is TGTGCCAGCAGCTTAGGGTACGGGACCGGGGAGCTGTTTTTT. Amino acids: CASSLGYGTGELFF.

This chain uses TRBV3-1 (or the pseudogene TRBV3-2) with TRBJ2-5, with D possibly matching TRBD2 (7 bases). V dropped 0 bases and J dropped 5 bases, with 10 bases sitting between them. Germline V gives CDR1 LGHDT, CDR2 YNNKEL (reference sequence). The CDR3 runs 14 residues. The CDR3 sequence is CASSQEGGEETQYF. DNA for the CDR3: TGTGCCAGCAGCCAAGAAGGGGGGGAGGAGACCCAGTACTTC.

The chain is built from TRBV19 and TRBJ1-5, with TRBD1 matching over 7 bases. CDR1 is LNHDA, CDR2 SQIVND, per germline (reference sequence). The junction had 17 bases not matched to a gene; V was cut back by 8 bases and J by 1 base. The CDR3 has 18 amino acids. The CDR3 DNA follows: TGTGCCAGTGATACGGGCAGGGGGAACTGGATGAGCAATCAGCCCCAGCATTTT. Translating gives CASDTGRGNWMSNQPQHF.

The chain employs TRBV2 and TRBJ1-2, with TRBD1 matching 7 bases. CDR1 SNHLY and CDR2 FYNNEI come from the germline V gene. This CDR3 spans 14 amino acids. V trimming: 0 bases; J trimming: 8 bases; junction bases outside the gene matches: 6. In nucleotides, the CDR3 is TGTGCCAGCAGTGAAGCGCCAGGGGGTGGCGGCTACACCTTC. This encodes CASSEAPGGGGYTF.